This entry concerns a single T cell receptor (beta chain). The germline V gene has CDR1 MDHEN and CDR2 SYDVKM. Trimming removed 1 base at V and 4 bases at J, with 10 bases between. CDR3 size: 14 residues. Original analysis: Estimates of nucleated cell counts were drawn from the amplification of reference gene primers. The method was immunoSEQ multiplex PCR; TCRdb's version includes in-frame clones alone and lacks a portion of them. That table furnishes V, J and clone size, whereas the DNA furnished D and trimming. Of over 90,000 clones listed, around 90% are singletons. This record comes from a study of blood T cell repertoires in COVID-19. About the research overall: Some COVID-19 samples were acute and others convalescent; all came from the United States, Italy and Spain.

The gene calls are TRBV28 and TRBJ1-1; D possibly corresponds to TRBD1 (6 bases). The sample was peripheral blood. This clonotype was obtained from a woman in her 70s with acute or convalescent COVID-19. CDR3 sequence reads: CASSLYRAGTEAFF. CDR3 in DNA: TGTGCCAGCAGTTTATACAGGGCAGGCACTGAAGCTTTCTTT. Drawing the rest from reference TRBV28 and TRBJ1-1, the complete variable domain is DVKVTQSSRYLVKRTGEKVFLECVQDMDHENMFWYRQDPGLGLRLIYFSYDVKMKEKGDIPEGYSVSREKKERFSLILESASTNQTSMYLCASSLYRAGTEAFFGQGTRLTVV.